The 4 T cell receptor beta chains below all came from one sample that was sequenced in a study of T cell responses to AZD1222 COVID-19 vaccine. The data were produced by immunoSEQ multiplex PCR, yet TCRdb's version contains in-frame clones alone and is incomplete. The sample records about 55,000 clones, roughly 87% being singletons. The starting material was peripheral blood, obtained on day 0 of AZD1222 vaccination. The source is an adult in good health.

The V call is TRBV2, the J call TRBJ2-5, with 9 bases aligning to TRBD1. The CDR3 runs to 14 residues. The V segment lost 7 bases and the J segment 2 bases; nucleotides outside the gene matches: 5. CDR1 and CDR2 (germline): SNHLY, FYNNEI. The chain's CDR3 is CASTRDRAQETQYF. Here the CDR3 DNA reads TGTGCCAGCACTCGGGACAGGGCGCAAGAGACCCAGTACTTC.

This chain connects TRBV4-1 to TRBJ2-3; D is possibly TRBD1 (5 bases). CDR1 is MGHRA, CDR2 YSYEKL, per germline. The V end lost 5 bases, the J end lost 6 bases, and 12 bases lay between the germline ends. The CDR3 length is 13 residues. CDR3 nucleotide sequence: TGCGCCAGCAGCTTTAAGGGGTCGGATACGCAGTATTTT. The encoded protein is CASSFKGSDTQYF.

The genes are TRBV19 and TRBJ2-7, with D uncertain. The CDR3 loop spans 13 amino acids. CDR1 LNHDA and CDR2 SQIVND come from the germline V gene (reference sequence). V shed 3 bases and J shed 7 bases, with 13 bases lying between them. The DNA of the CDR3 is TGTGCCAGTAGTATCGACGGTGTAAGGGAGCAGTACTTC. Protein product: CASSIDGVREQYF.

This chain uses TRBV5-1 with TRBJ2-2; the match to TRBD1 covers 7 bases. CDR3 length: 15 amino acids. Germline V CDR1 and CDR2: SGHRS, YFSETQ. The V gene end was trimmed by 0 bases and the J gene end by 5 bases; junction bases not matched to a gene: 4. The CDR3 sequence is CASSLVPGGTGELFF. The CDR3 DNA is TGCGCCAGCAGCTTGGTCCCAGGGGGTACCGGGGAGCTGTTTTTT.